Presented here are 21 T cell receptor beta chains from one specimen sequenced in a study of shared clonotypes between healthy human individuals. Assay used: immunoSEQ multiplex PCR; TCRdb lists only in-frame clones, some missing. The sample yields 2 million to 2.5 million clones, 85% to 95% seen once. Sequenced material: naive CD4+ T cells from PBMCs. Subset described: CD45RA+ positively selected. The receptors stem from a young man in good health. Some clones in this sample may be carry-over from other donors' samples.

For this clone: The junction and the germline gene differ at one end; a read error may be behind it. The genes are TRBV11-2 and TRBJ2-3; unclear D gene. The germline gives CDR1 SGHAT, CDR2 FQNNGV. This CDR3 contains 13 residues. For the CDR3, the DNA is TGTGCCAGCAGCTTAGATAGGGTTCTTTTCCCTTCTTGG. It codes for CASSLDRVLFPSW.

On this clone itself: Other DNA sequences in the same sample also yield this CDR3. The J gene is TRBJ1-5, the V gene TRBV7-2; D remains ambiguous. In germline, CDR1 is SGHTA, CDR2 FQGNSA. This CDR3 contains 13 residues. The V end was cut by 5 bases, the J end by 3 bases, with 8 bases between. CDR3 in amino acids: CASSLDPNQPQHF. The CDR3, as DNA: TGTGCCAGCAGCCTCGATCCCAATCAGCCCCAGCATTTT.

The V call is TRBV28, the J call TRBJ2-6; 8 bases map to TRBD2. Germline values: CDR1 MDHEN, CDR2 SYDVKM. CDR3 length equals 17 residues. J lost 5 bases, V lost 7 bases, and 13 bases had no gene match. The CDR3 DNA reads TGTGCCAGCATATCCGGGGGGGCTGGTGTCTGGGCCAACGTCCTGACTTTC. Amino acid sequence: CASISGGAGVWANVLTF.

V usage is TRBV6-1 and J usage is TRBJ2-4, with D possibly TRBD1 on 6 matching bases. CDR1 and CDR2 from the germline V gene are MNHNS and SASEGT. V was trimmed by 2 bases and J by 5 bases, leaving 10 bases between them. CDR3 length equals 14 residues. The CDR3 loop reads CASSEWTVENIQYF. CDR3 nucleotides: TGTGCCAGCAGTGAATGGACAGTAGAAAACATTCAGTACTTC.

The rearrangement joins TRBV9 to TRBJ2-7, with D possibly TRBD2 on 5 matching bases. This CDR3 region has 14 residues. Germline V gene lookup returns CDR1 SGDLS and CDR2 YYNGEE. Between the trimmed V and J ends, which lost 4 bases and 2 bases, there was a span of 13 bases. The CDR3 coding sequence is TGTGCCAGCAGCCCCCATGAGAGGGCCTACGAGCAGTACTTC. As protein: CASSPHERAYEQYF.

This chain uses TRBV5-1 with TRBJ2-3; TRBD2 might be the D (5 bases). There are 13 residues in the CDR3. The germline V and J ends were trimmed by 4 bases and 4 bases, with 10 bases remaining between them. CDR1 is SGHRS and CDR2 is YFSETQ in the germline V gene. The CDR3 coding sequence is TGCGCCAGCAGCCCGGAGGCCCCAGATACGCAGTATTTT. It is translated as CASSPEAPDTQYF.

The rearrangement joins TRBV2 to TRBJ2-7, with 10 bases lining up with TRBD2. Germline values: CDR1 SNHLY, CDR2 FYNNEI. The CDR3 consists of 14 residues. Germline trimming cut 6 bases from V and 7 bases from J; bases unmatched to any gene: 9. The CDR3 nucleotides read TGTGCCAGCAGGCCTGGACTAGCGGAGCAGGAGCAGTACTTC. Translating gives CASRPGLAEQEQYF.

V usage is TRBV28 and J usage is TRBJ1-1; tentative D call: TRBD1 (5 bases). From germline, CDR1 is MDHEN and CDR2 SYDVKM. This CDR3 comprises 15 residues. Trimming removed 5 bases at V and 1 base at J, with 14 bases between. CDR3 protein: CASSPPTVSNTEAFF. The CDR3 nucleotides are TGTGCCAGCAGTCCACCGACAGTTTCGAACACTGAAGCTTTCTTT.

This clone was observed a handful of times. The chain recombines TRBV4-1 with TRBJ1-4, with TRBD1 identical over 11 bases. CDR3 size: 15 residues. The V gene end was trimmed by 0 bases and the J gene end by 11 bases; junction bases not matched to a gene: 5. Germline CDR1 reads MGHRA; CDR2 reads YSYEKL. The CDR3 loop reads CASSQEDRGLRKLFF. CDR3 nucleotide sequence: TGCGCCAGCAGCCAAGAGGACAGGGGGCTGCGGAAACTGTTTTTT.

The chain recombines TRBV9 with TRBJ1-2; 9 bases line up with TRBD1. CDR3 size: 15 residues. V was pared by 3 bases and J by 4 bases, with 7 bases of the junction left unmatched. CDR1 SGDLS and CDR2 YYNGEE come from the germline V gene. CDR3 bases: TGTGCCAGCAGCGCTCGGACAGGGGAGGGCTATGGCTACACCTTC. Amino acid sequence: CASSARTGEGYGYTF. Drawing the rest from reference TRBV9 and TRBJ1-2, the complete variable domain is DSGVTQTPKHLITATGQRVTLRCSPRSGDLSVYWYQQSLDQGLQFLIQYYNGEERAKGNILERFSAQQFPDLHSELNLSSLELGDSALYFCASSARTGEGYGYTFGSGTRLTVV.

This chain uses TRBV5-1 with TRBJ1-1; D is perhaps TRBD1 (5 bases). Germline CDR1 and CDR2: SGHRS and YFSETQ. V dropped 4 bases and J dropped 11 bases, with 21 bases sitting between them. CDR3 length: 14 amino acids. CDR3 coding DNA: TGCGCCAGCAGCCCAACTGGGACTCCCGGTAGGGCTTTCTTT. Its translation: CASSPTGTPGRAFF.

This clone has a single count. The genes are TRBV28 and TRBJ2-3, with 9 bases lining up with TRBD1. The V and J ends lost 6 bases and 3 bases, in that order; junction bases with no gene match: 13. This CDR3 region has 17 residues. Germline V CDR1 and CDR2: MDHEN, SYDVKM. The DNA of the CDR3 is TGTGCCAGCAGCACAACTTTGGACAGGGGACGAACAGATACGCAGTATTTT. Protein product: CASSTTLDRGRTDTQYF.

The chain links TRBV6-5 to TRBJ2-3; D is possibly TRBD1 (6 bases). This CDR3 is built from 14 residues. The ends were cut back, 0 bases at V and 5 bases at J, with 9 bases in the middle. The germline gives CDR1 MNHEY, CDR2 SVGAGI. Here the CDR3 reads CASSYSQGRDTQYF. The CDR3 nucleotides read TGTGCCAGCAGTTACTCGCAGGGGCGAGATACGCAGTATTTT.

This clone was found once. V and J are TRBV5-1 and TRBJ2-7, with 9 bases identical to TRBD2. V was clipped by 0 bases and J by 3 bases; unmatched bases: 4. The length of the CDR3 is 15 residues. Germline V lookup: CDR1 SGHRS, CDR2 YFSETQ. The CDR3 is CASSLGLADRYEQYF. CDR3 nucleotides: TGCGCCAGCAGCTTGGGACTAGCGGACCGCTACGAGCAGTACTTC.

This chain joins TRBV21-1 and TRBJ1-5. TRBV21-1 is annotated as a pseudogene. This CDR3 is 13 amino acids long. In DNA form, the CDR3 reads TGTGCCAGCAGACCTCCGGGGTATCAGCCCCAGCATTTT. This sequence encodes CASRPPGYQPQHF.

The chain employs TRBV6-4 and TRBJ1-1; 9 nucleotides match TRBD1. CDR1 is MRHNA and CDR2 is SNTAGT in the germline V gene. CDR3 length: 14 amino acids. V shed 6 bases and J 3 bases; nucleotides not matched to a gene: 5. The CDR3 loop reads CASRRTGEDTEAFF. CDR3 coding DNA: TGTGCCAGCAGGCGGACAGGGGAGGACACTGAAGCTTTCTTT.

V gene TRBV28 combines with J gene TRBJ2-1; 12 bases agree with TRBD2. V lost 9 bases, J lost 3 bases, and 6 bases stayed unmatched. CDR1 is MDHEN and CDR2 is SYDVKM in the germline V gene. This CDR3 is 15 amino acids long. The CDR3 region is CASHGLAGHYNEQFF. CDR3 in DNA: TGTGCCAGTCACGGACTAGCGGGACACTACAATGAGCAGTTCTTC.

Only one count was recorded for this clone. V gene TRBV30 combines with J gene TRBJ2-4; D perhaps matches TRBD1 (5 bases). The germline V gene encodes CDR1 GTSNPN and CDR2 SVGIG (reference sequence). CDR3 length: 13 amino acids. Trimming stripped 3 bases from V and 8 bases from J, with 14 bases between. The CDR3 DNA is TGTGCCTGGAGGGCGCAGGGTCATGACATTCAGTACTTC. Amino acid sequence: CAWRAQGHDIQYF.

The rearrangement uses TRBV19 and TRBJ1-1, with D maybe TRBD1 (6 bases). Germline CDR1 reads LNHDA; CDR2 reads SQIVND (reference sequence). Deletions cut 1 base from V and 5 bases from J, with 17 bases between. This CDR3 region has 16 residues. CDR3 nucleotide sequence: TGTGCCAGTAGTATAGTTGGCGGAGGGGGTCGTACTGAAGCTTTCTTT. Translated: CASSIVGGGGRTEAFF.

Here the CDR3 reads CASSLDPNIQYF. The CDR3 region has the DNA TGCGCCAGCAGCTTGGATCCAAACATTCAGTACTTC. This sequence joins TRBV5-1 and TRBJ2-4; D not certain. Germline V gives CDR1 SGHRS, CDR2 YFSETQ. V lost 0 bases, J lost 6 bases, and 4 bases lay in between. The CDR3 is made up of 12 amino acids.

This rearrangement joins TRBV7-9 to TRBJ2-1, with TRBD1 matching over 9 bases. J was trimmed by 7 bases and V by 11 bases; bases with no gene match: 12. Germline CDR1 SEHNR, CDR2 FQNEAQ (reference sequence). The CDR3 spans 14 residues. The CDR3 bases are TGTGCCGGTAGAGACAGGGGGTTGAGTAATGAGCAGTTCTTC. Protein product: CAGRDRGLSNEQFF.